The T cell receptor beta chain described here comes from a study of blood T cells in healthy people across ages. Study-level results: TCR beta diversity per million T cells fell roughly linearly with age.

As regards this clonotype: Its cognate antigen is unknown.

Isolation of PBMCs gave at least 7 million cells per sample. Trimming removed 7 bases from V and 3 bases from J, with 13 bases in between. The CDR3 extends over 13 amino acids. CDR1 and CDR2 (germline): MDHEN, SYDVKM. Alongside a J-beta primer mix, a sample-barcoded 5' primer served in a second PCR lasting 7 to 11 cycles. TCRdb ran MiXCR on the 5' RACE reads and lists one entry per CDR3 protein. The sample includes 1.5 million to 2 million distinct CDR3 sequences, about 50% of them seen just once. The specimen sequenced was blood. The chain uses TRBV28 and TRBJ2-7; D gene uncertain. The receptor comes from a woman aged 40 to 50 in good health. The CDR3 spells CASKFSGIYEQYF. The CDR3 nucleotides are TGTGCCAGCAAATTCTCGGGTATCTACGAGCAGTACTTC.